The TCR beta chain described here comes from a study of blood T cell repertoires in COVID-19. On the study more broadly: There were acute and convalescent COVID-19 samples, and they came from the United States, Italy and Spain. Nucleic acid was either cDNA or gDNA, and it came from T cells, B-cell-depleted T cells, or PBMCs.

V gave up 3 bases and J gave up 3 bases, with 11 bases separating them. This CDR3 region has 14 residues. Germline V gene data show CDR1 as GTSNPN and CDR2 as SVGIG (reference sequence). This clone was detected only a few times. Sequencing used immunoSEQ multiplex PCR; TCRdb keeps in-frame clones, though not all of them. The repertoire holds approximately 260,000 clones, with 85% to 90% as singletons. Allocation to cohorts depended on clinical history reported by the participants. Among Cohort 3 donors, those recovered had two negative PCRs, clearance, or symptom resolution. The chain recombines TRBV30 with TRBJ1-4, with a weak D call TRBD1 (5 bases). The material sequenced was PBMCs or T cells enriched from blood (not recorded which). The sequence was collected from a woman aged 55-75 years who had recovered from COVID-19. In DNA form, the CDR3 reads TGTGCCTGGAGACCCGGGGGGGCTAATGAAAAACTGTTTTTT. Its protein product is CAWRPGGANEKLFF.